In its sample, the clone carrying this T cell receptor (beta chain) was seen once. The antigen is undetermined. A read error may produce the germline difference seen at one junction end. This entry is derived from a study of regulatory and conventional T cells in RAG deficiency. Broader study findings: In Omenn syndrome, Treg and Tconv repertoires overlapped >80%. Other subsets showed approximately 10-fold reductions, but Treg unique TCR beta sequences fell roughly 96-fold in these patients.

Germline lookup yields CDR1 DFQATT and CDR2 SNEGSKA (reference sequence). This CDR3 contains 11 residues. Conventional CD4+ T cells were sorted from blood as CD25-low CD127-high cells. The assay was immunoSEQ multiplex PCR, and TCRdb's table has in-frame clones only and misses some. The sample lists some 21,000 clones; 95% to 97% were seen once. These data were likewise used in another study, on regulatory T cells. That study adds: Amplification used 52 TRBV primers and 13 TRBJ primers.

This receptor was identified in a human donor in good health. Sequenced material: CD25- CD4+ T cells sorted from blood. V usage is TRBV20-1 and J usage is TRBJ2-7; maybe TRBD1 (6 bases). CDR3 protein: CSARGIQGTHF. The CDR3 nucleotides are TGCAGTGCTAGAGGGATACAGGGTACCCACTTC.